This T cell receptor beta chain was recorded in a study of blood T cell repertoires in COVID-19. About the study: Samples representing acute and convalescent COVID-19 were sourced from the United States, Italy and Spain. PBMCs, B-cell-depleted T cells, or T cells were the source of the cDNA or gDNA that made up the material.

Source study methods: Amplification of reference gene primers was used by the study to estimate nucleated cell counts. Libraries were prepared by immunoSEQ multiplex PCR; TCRdb keeps only in-frame clonotypes and omits some of them. V, J and clone size are taken as reported in that table, and D and trimming were inferred from the DNA itself. The profile shows about 300,000 clones, around 89% of them singletons. The V gene's germline CDR1 is LNHDA and CDR2 SQIVND (reference sequence). CDR3 length: 12 amino acids. The V gene lost 5 bases and the J gene lost 10 bases, with 11 bases spanning the gap. The sample comprised peripheral blood. The clonotype originates from a man in his forties or fifties with acute or convalescent COVID-19. The chain has TRBV19 and TRBJ2-2, with D possibly TRBD2 on 5 matching bases. CDR3 DNA sequence: TGTGCCAGTAGTCCGGGATCGCCGGAGCTGTTTTTT. Encoded protein: CASSPGSPELFF.